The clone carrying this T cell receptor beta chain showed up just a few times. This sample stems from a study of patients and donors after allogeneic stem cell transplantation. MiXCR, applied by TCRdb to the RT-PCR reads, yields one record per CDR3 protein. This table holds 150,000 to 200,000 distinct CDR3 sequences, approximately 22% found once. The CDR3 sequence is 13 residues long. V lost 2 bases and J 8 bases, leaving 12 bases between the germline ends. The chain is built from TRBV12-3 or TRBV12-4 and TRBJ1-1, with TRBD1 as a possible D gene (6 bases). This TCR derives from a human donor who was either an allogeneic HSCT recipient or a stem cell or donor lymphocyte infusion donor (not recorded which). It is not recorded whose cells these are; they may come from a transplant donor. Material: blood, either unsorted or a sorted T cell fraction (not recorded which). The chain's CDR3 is CASSLILGGEAFF. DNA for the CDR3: TGTGCCAGCAGTTTAATTTTAGGGGGAGAAGCTTTCTTT.